The 5 T cell receptor beta chains presented below share a single source sample, sequenced in a study of cytomegalovirus exposure and HLA in healthy donors. The PCR was carried out with 60 Vbeta primers and 13 Jbeta primers. Generated by immunoSEQ multiplex PCR, the TCRdb table keeps only in-frame clones and is missing some. This table has fewer than 150,000 clones, about 78% appearing once. The sequenced sample was PBMCs. The receptors derive from a woman aged 40 to 50 in good health and CMV-seropositive.

The chain's CDR3 is CASRVTGGRGETQYF. In DNA form, the CDR3 reads TGCGCCAGCAGAGTTACAGGGGGCCGAGGGGAGACCCAGTACTTC. The chain is built from TRBV5-1 and TRBJ2-5; 9 nucleotides line up with TRBD1. The CDR3 covers 15 residues. V shed 5 bases and J 5 bases; nucleotides not matched to a gene: 10. Per germline, CDR1 SGHRS and CDR2 YFSETQ.

The rearrangement links TRBV7-2 to TRBJ2-2, with TRBD2 matching over 7 bases. The J segment lost 4 bases and the V segment lost 0 bases, leaving 5 bases of the junction unmatched. Germline V gene lookup returns CDR1 SGHTA and CDR2 FQGNSA. The CDR3 consists of 16 residues. CDR3 sequence reads: CASSLALASGTGELFF. CDR3 DNA sequence: TGTGCCAGCAGCTTAGCGCTGGCTAGCGGCACCGGGGAGCTGTTTTTT.

V usage is TRBV6-5 and J usage is TRBJ2-7, with a tentative D call TRBD1 (6 bases). This CDR3 has 14 residues. V shed 6 bases and J shed 4 bases, with 16 bases lying between them. Germline CDR1 is MNHEY and CDR2 is SVGAGI. CDR3 in amino acids: CASRDRDKSYEQYF. As DNA, the CDR3 is TGTGCCAGCAGAGACCGGGACAAGTCATACGAGCAGTACTTC.

The rearrangement uses TRBV2 and TRBJ2-5; 8 positions match TRBD2. From germline, CDR1 is SNHLY and CDR2 FYNNEI. Trimming cost V 8 bases and J 5 bases; bases outside gene matches: 13. This CDR3 contains 15 residues. CDR3 residues: CASLPSGGGGETQYF. The CDR3 DNA reads as TGTGCCAGCTTACCCAGCGGGGGTGGTGGGGAGACCCAGTACTTC.

About this clone itself: The sample contains more than one DNA sequence encoding this CDR3. This rearrangement joins TRBV5-4 to TRBJ1-1, with 8 bases aligning to TRBD1. CDR1 is SGHNT, CDR2 YYREEE, per germline (reference sequence). With V trimmed by 4 bases and J by 0 bases, 5 bases remained unmatched. This CDR3 region has 15 residues. CDR3: CASSTGTGLNTEAFF. The CDR3 bases are TGTGCCAGCAGCACCGGGACAGGTTTGAACACTGAAGCTTTCTTT.